The 9 T cell receptor beta chains reported below all come from one sample, sequenced in a study of shared clonotypes between healthy human individuals. Naivety among CD8 cells was defined by CD45RO negativity and positive CCR7 selection, thereby excluding terminally differentiated effector memory CD45RA+ cells. Clones were sequenced by immunoSEQ multiplex PCR, and TCRdb holds only the in-frame ones, with some missing. The data contain roughly 570,000 clones, 95% to 98% of them singletons. The sample taken for sequencing was naive CD8+ T cells sorted from blood. The receptors originated from a man aged 30 to 45 in good health.

This clone was counted a single time. V and J are TRBV14 and TRBJ1-2; D is unclear. The germline V gene has CDR1 SGHDN and CDR2 FVKESK. This CDR3 is built from 16 residues. Trimming pared 1 base from V and 5 bases from J, leaving 17 bases between. Here the CDR3 reads CASSQVLGVALYGYTF. CDR3 DNA: TGTGCCAGCAGCCAAGTTTTGGGTGTAGCTCTATATGGCTACACCTTC. Variable domain in full (rest from reference TRBV14 and TRBJ1-2): EAGVTQFPSHSVIEKGQTVTLRCDPISGHDNLYWYRRVMGKEIKFLLHFVKESKQDESGMPNNRFLAERTGGTYSTLKVQPAELEDSGVYFCASSQVLGVALYGYTFGSGTRLTVV.

This chain links TRBV27 with TRBJ2-3, with D possibly being TRBD1 (6 bases). This CDR3 comprises 16 residues. The germline gives CDR1 MNHEY, CDR2 SMNVEV (reference sequence). V shed 2 bases and J shed 4 bases, with 16 bases lying between them. CDR3 sequence reads: CASSLVRGFGADTQYF. The CDR3 bases are TGTGCCAGCAGTTTAGTCAGGGGATTTGGGGCAGATACGCAGTATTTT.

The rearrangement joins TRBV21-1 to TRBJ2-7; the tabulated D call, TRBD1, remains unverified against the DNA. TRBV21-1 is shown as a pseudogene. This CDR3 contains 16 residues. The CDR3 bases are TGTGCCAGCAGCAAAGGAGTCGACAGGGCCCCTTACGAGCAGTACTTC. Its protein is CASSKGVDRAPYEQYF.

V and J are TRBV19 and TRBJ2-1, with 8 bases lining up with TRBD1. CDR3 length: 13 amino acids. CDR1 and CDR2 (germline): LNHDA, SQIVND (reference sequence). J lost 9 bases, V lost 4 bases, and 5 bases had no gene match. CDR3 amino acids: CASSTITGGEQFF. CDR3 DNA sequence: TGTGCCAGTAGTACAATAACAGGGGGTGAGCAGTTCTTC. Full variable domain (remainder filled in from reference TRBV19 and TRBJ2-1): DGGITQSPKYLFRKEGQNVTLSCEQNLNHDAMYWYRQDPGQGLRLIYYSQIVNDFQKGDIAEGYSVSREKKESFPLTVTSAQKNPTAFYLCASSTITGGEQFFGPGTRLTVL.

V is TRBV20-1 and J is TRBJ1-2; D call uncertain. The CDR3 has 11 amino acids. Germline CDR1 is DFQATT and CDR2 is SNEGSKA (reference sequence). V gave up 2 bases and J gave up 3 bases, with 4 bases separating them. CDR3 coding DNA: TGCAGTGCTAGAAAGGACTATGGCTACACCTTC. Translated, it gives CSARKDYGYTF.

This chain uses TRBV7-8 with TRBJ2-7; D possibly corresponds to TRBD2 (6 bases). The CDR3 covers 14 residues. V dropped 5 bases and J dropped 7 bases, with 18 bases sitting between them. From germline, CDR1 is SGHVS and CDR2 FQNEAQ. CDR3 bases: TGTGCCAGCAGCCCCCGTCCGGGGGACGGAGAGCAGTACTTC. Encoded protein: CASSPRPGDGEQYF.

This clone was detected once. The V gene is TRBV29-1, the J gene TRBJ2-1, with D maybe TRBD1 (6 bases). The CDR3 extends over 14 amino acids. The germline CDR1 and CDR2 sequences are SQVTM and ANQGSEA. Trimming left V 3 bases short and J 6 bases short, with 15 bases between. The CDR3 region has the DNA TGCAGCGTTGACTCCCCCCTCAGGGGCAATGAGCAGTTCTTC. Translated: CSVDSPLRGNEQFF.

The rearrangement uses TRBV7-6 and TRBJ2-2; D gene ambiguous. The V and J ends lost 5 bases and 0 bases respectively, with 4 bases between them. Germline V gene data show CDR1 as SGHVS and CDR2 as FNYEAQ. The length of the CDR3 is 13 residues. In DNA, the CDR3 is TGTGCCAGCAGCGTTTCGAACACCGGGGAGCTGTTTTTT. Its protein is CASSVSNTGELFF.

The V gene is TRBV7-9, the J gene TRBJ2-5, with TRBD2 matching over 12 bases. The J segment lost 4 bases and the V segment lost 2 bases, leaving 5 bases of the junction unmatched. The CDR3 contains 16 residues. From germline, CDR1 is SEHNR and CDR2 FQNEAQ (reference sequence). The CDR3 coding sequence is TGTGCCAGCAGCTTATCGCGGGGACTAGCGGGAGAGACCCAGTACTTC. Amino acid sequence: CASSLSRGLAGETQYF.